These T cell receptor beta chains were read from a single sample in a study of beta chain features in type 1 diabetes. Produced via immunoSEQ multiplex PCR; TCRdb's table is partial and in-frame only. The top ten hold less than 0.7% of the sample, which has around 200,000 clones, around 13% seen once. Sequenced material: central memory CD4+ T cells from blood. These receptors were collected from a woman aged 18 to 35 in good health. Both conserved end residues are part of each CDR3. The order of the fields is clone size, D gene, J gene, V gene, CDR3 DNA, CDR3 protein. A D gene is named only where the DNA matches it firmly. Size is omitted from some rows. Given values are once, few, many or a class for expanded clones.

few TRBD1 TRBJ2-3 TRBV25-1 TGTGCCAGCACATGGACAGGGGAAAGAACAGATACGCAGTATTTT CASTWTGERTDTQYF
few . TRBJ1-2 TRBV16 TGTGCCAGCAGCCCTCGGACAGACTATGGCTACACCTTC CASSPRTDYGYTF
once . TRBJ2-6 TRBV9 TGTGCCAGCAGCTTAAGCGGGCTACACTCTGGGGCCAACGTCCTGACTTTC CASSLSGLHSGANVLTF
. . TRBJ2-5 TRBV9 TGTGCCAGCAGCGGAACGCAACGGCGGGAGACCCAGTACTTC CASSGTQRRETQYF
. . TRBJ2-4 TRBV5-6 TGTGCCAGCACCCAAATTGGTACATATCTAGCCAAAAACATTCAGTACTTC CASTQIGTYLAKNIQYF
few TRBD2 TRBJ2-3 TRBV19 TGTGCCAGTTCCCTCAGCGGGAGTTCTAGGGATACGCAGTATTTT CASSLSGSSRDTQYF
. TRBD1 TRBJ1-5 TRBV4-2 TGTGCCAGCAGCCAACGGACAGGAGAGCCCCAGCATTTT CASSQRTGEPQHF
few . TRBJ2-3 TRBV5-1 TGCGCCAGCAGCTTGTCTAGATCAACAGATACGCAGTATTTT CASSLSRSTDTQYF
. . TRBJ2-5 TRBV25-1 TGTGCCAGTACGAGACAGGAGATGGGGGCCCAGTACTTC CASTRQEMGAQYF
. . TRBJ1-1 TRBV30 TGTGCCTGCTCTGGGACGCTCGGGGGGACTGAAGCTTTCTTT CACSGTLGGTEAFF
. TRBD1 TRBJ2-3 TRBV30 TGTGCCTGGCGATCGGGGACAGTCTTTACAGATACGCAGTATTTT CAWRSGTVFTDTQYF
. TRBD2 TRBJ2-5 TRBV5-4 TGTGCCAGCAGCCCTGGACTAGCGGGGGGACAAGAGACCCAGTACTTC CASSPGLAGGQETQYF
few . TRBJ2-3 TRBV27 TGTGCCAGCAGTTTCACAGCGGCAGATACGCAGTATTTT CASSFTAADTQYF
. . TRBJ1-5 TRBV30 TGTGCCTGGAGGGCCGACACCCCGAATCAGCCCCAGCATTTT CAWRADTPNQPQHF
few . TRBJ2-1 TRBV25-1 TGTGCCAGCAGTGCGCACGAGACCTACAATGAGCAGTTCTTC CASSAHETYNEQFF
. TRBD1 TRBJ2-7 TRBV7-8 TGTGCCAGCAGCCTCGCCCGGACAGGGGGAGGAACCTACGAGCAGTACTTC CASSLARTGGGTYEQYF
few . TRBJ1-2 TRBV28 TGTGCCAGCAGTTCCCCACATGGGGACTTAAACTATGGCTACACCTTC CASSSPHGDLNYGYTF
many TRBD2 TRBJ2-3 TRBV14 TGTGCCAGCAGCCAAGTCAAGCGGGAGGGCCGAGATACGCAGTATTTT CASSQVKREGRDTQYF
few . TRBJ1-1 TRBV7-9 TGTGCCAGCAGCGTCCGACAGTTGGAAGCTTTCTTT CASSVRQLEAFF
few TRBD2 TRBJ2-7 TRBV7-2 TGTGCCAGCAGCCTCTCGAGAGCGGGAGGGGGCGAGCAGTACTTC CASSLSRAGGGEQYF
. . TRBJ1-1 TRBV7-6 TGTGCCAGCAGCCTCGGGAGGCAGTTGAACACTGAAGCTTTCTTT CASSLGRQLNTEAFF
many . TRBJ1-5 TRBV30 TGTGCCTGGAGAGCCCAGGGTGTCAGCAATCAGCCCCAGCATTTT CAWRAQGVSNQPQHF
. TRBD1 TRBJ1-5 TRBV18 TGTGCCAGCTCACTCCGGGACAGGTCGAATCAGCCCCAGCATTTT CASSLRDRSNQPQHF
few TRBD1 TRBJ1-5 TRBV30 TGTGCATCCCAAGACAGGGGTGGTGGCAGCAATCAGCCCCAGCATTTT CASQDRGGGSNQPQHF
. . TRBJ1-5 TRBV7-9 TGTGCCAGCAGCATCGGAGAGGATCAGCCCCAGCATTTT CASSIGEDQPQHF
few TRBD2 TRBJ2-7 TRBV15 TGTGCCACCAGCAGAGCGGGAGGTCCCTACGAGCAGTACTTC CATSRAGGPYEQYF
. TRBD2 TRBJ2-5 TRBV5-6 TGTGCCAGCAGCTTTACTGTAGCGGGAGGCCGGGAGACCCAGTACTTC CASSFTVAGGRETQYF
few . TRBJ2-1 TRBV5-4 TGTGCCAGCAGCTTTGACAATTACAATGAGCAGTTCTTC CASSFDNYNEQFF
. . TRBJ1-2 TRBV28 TGTGCCAGCAGTTCCCGAACAATCCGGGGTCTTGGCTACACCTTC CASSSRTIRGLGYTF
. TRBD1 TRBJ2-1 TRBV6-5 TGTGCCATCACTGATAGACAGGGCGCCTACAATGAGCAGTTCTTC CAITDRQGAYNEQFF
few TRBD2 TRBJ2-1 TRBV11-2 TGTGCCAGCAGCCCTGTTCGGGGGGGTGAGCAGTTCTTC CASSPVRGGEQFF
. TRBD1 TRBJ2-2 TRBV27 TGTGCCATCGCCCCGGGACAGGGCTACGGGGAGCTGTTTTTT CAIAPGQGYGELFF
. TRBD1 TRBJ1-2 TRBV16 TGTGCCAGCAGCCGACGCCGGGACAGTACTTATGGCTACACCTTC CASSRRRDSTYGYTF
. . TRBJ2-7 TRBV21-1 TGTGCCAGCAGCAAAGGGCCAAACTACGAGCAGTACTTC CASSKGPNYEQYF
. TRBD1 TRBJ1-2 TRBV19 TGTGCCAGTAACCCCAGGGGGCGAAGGGGCTACACCTTC CASNPRGRRGYTF
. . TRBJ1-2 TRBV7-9 TGTGCCAGCAGATCACAGTTGGATGGCTACACCTTC CASRSQLDGYTF
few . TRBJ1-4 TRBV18 TGTGCCAGCTCACCTCTCAGGGTGGAGAATGAAAAACTGTTTTTT CASSPLRVENEKLFF
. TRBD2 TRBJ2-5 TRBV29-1 TGCAGCGTACGGACTAGCGGGTATCAATACGAGACCCAGTACTTC CSVRTSGYQYETQYF
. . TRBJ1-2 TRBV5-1 TGCGCCAGCAGCTTTGCCTCAGGGGACTATGGCTACACCTTC CASSFASGDYGYTF
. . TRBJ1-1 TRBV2 TGTGCCAGCAGTGTTCACCGGGACACTGAAGCTTTCTTT CASSVHRDTEAFF
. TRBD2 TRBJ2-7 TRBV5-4 TGTGCCAGCAGCCACCAGGGACTAACCACCTACGAGCAGTACTTC CASSHQGLTTYEQYF
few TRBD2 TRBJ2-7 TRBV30 TGTGCCTGGAGTGTCGGGACTAGAAGAGTTTCCTACGAGCAGTACTTC CAWSVGTRRVSYEQYF
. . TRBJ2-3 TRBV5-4 TGTGCCAGCAGTTTTAGCGGAGACGGAGATACGCAGTATTTT CASSFSGDGDTQYF
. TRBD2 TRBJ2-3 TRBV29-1 TGCAGCGTTGAGCGGGAGGCAGATACGCAGTATTTT CSVEREADTQYF
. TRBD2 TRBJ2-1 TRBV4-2 TGTGCCAGCAGCCAACAACTAGCGGGGCAAAATGAGCAGTTCTTC CASSQQLAGQNEQFF
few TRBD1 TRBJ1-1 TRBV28 TGTGCCAGCAGTTTAATTCAGGGGGGTAGCACTGAAGCTTTCTTT CASSLIQGGSTEAFF
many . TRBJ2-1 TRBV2 TGTGCCAGCAGTGGCAGGGAAAGGGGTTTTGCCCTTTTCTTC CASSGRERGFALFF
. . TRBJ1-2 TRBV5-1 TGCGCCAGCAGCCCTCGGACAGAGATAAACTATGGCTACACCTTC CASSPRTEINYGYTF
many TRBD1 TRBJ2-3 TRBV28 TGTGCCAGCAGTTCAGGGGGTAGCCGCACAGATACGCAGTATTTT CASSSGGSRTDTQYF
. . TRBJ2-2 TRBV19 TGTGCCAGTAGTTCCAGGGGACCGGCCGGGGAGCTGTTTTTT CASSSRGPAGELFF
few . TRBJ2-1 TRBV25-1 TGTGCCAGCAGCGTTTCCGGGACACAAGCCTACAATGAGCAGTTCTTC CASSVSGTQAYNEQFF
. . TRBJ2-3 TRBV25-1 TGTGCCAGCCACTGGTTAAGCACAGATACGCAGTATTTT CASHWLSTDTQYF
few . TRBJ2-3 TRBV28 TGTGCCAGCAGTTTGGGGGGAATCACAGATACGCAGTATTTT CASSLGGITDTQYF
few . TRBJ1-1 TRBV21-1 TGTGCCAGCAGCAAAGCGGGGGGACAGACGACTGAAGCTTTCTTT CASSKAGGQTTEAFF
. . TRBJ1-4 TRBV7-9 TGTGCCAGCAGCTCCCGGAGTTCGACTAATGAAAAACTGTTTTTT CASSSRSSTNEKLFF
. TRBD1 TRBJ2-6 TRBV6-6 TGTGCCAGCAGGGGGACAGGCCCTGGGGCCAACGTCCTGACTTTC CASRGTGPGANVLTF